This record looks at one T cell receptor (beta chain) sequence and its context. The antigen is unknown. CDR3 length: 15 amino acids. The germline CDR1 and CDR2 sequences are LGHNA and YSLEER. Sorts that each held around 300,000 cells were run in triplicate for every CD8+ T cell subset. Cells that were CD45RO-CCR7+CD27+CD95- constituted naive CD8+ T cells. These data are taken from a study of CXCR3-negative and CXCR3-positive naive CD8 T cells. Study conclusions and caveats: CXCR3-positive naive cells had more hydrophobic TRB CDR3s than CXCR3-negative naive cells. Once cells were cryopreserved, CXCR3 expression went down partly, and most assays used fresh PBMCs.

The libraries of TRB cDNA were constructed through 5' RACE using UMI labels. Reanalyzing the 5' RACE reads, TCRdb keeps one entry per CDR3 protein, without DNA. In all, the sample yields some 130,000 distinct CDR3 sequences. The sequenced material came from naive CXCR3- CD8+ T cells from blood. The subset was: CD45RO-CCR7+CD27+CD95- naive CD8+ T cells lacking CXCR3 (TNR3-). The rearrangement links TRBV4-3 to TRBJ2-2; TCRdb lists TRBD2, though no DNA is available to test this call. The TCR sequence derives from a human donor in good health. Some clones in this sample may be carry-over from other donors' samples. The CDR3 loop reads CASSQATSVTGELFF.